Reported below is one TCR beta chain. No antigen is known for it. CDR1 and CDR2 (germline): MNHEY, SMNVEV (reference sequence). V dropped 8 bases and J dropped 2 bases, with 16 bases sitting between them. The CDR3 is 14 amino acids. This record comes from a study of shared clonotypes between healthy human individuals. Turning to the study itself: The donor group consisted of a couple of women and a few men, aged 18 to 49. Three plates were used per donor for CD4 naive, three for CD4 memory, two for CD8 naive and one for CD8 memory. Study outcomes and limitations: As a rule, naive subsets had a larger estimated richness than memory subsets.

An even split of each subset's genomic DNA across several immunoSEQ plates was performed. TCRdb's copy holds only in-frame clones and misses some; the assay was immunoSEQ multiplex PCR. The data hold nearly 600,000 clones, with around 95% observed a single time. In the naive CD8 group, cells lacked CD45RO and were positively selected for CCR7, so terminally differentiated effector memory CD45RA+ cells were left out. The sequenced sample was naive CD8+ T cells sorted from blood. This chain joins TRBV27 and TRBJ2-7; possible D gene TRBD2, 6 bases. This sequence originates from a woman aged 25 to 39 in good health. CDR3 nucleotides: TGTGCCAGCCAACTAGGTACGGGAGCCTACGAGCAGTACTTC. This translates into CASQLGTGAYEQYF.